The 11 T cell receptor beta chains in this list originate from one sample, sequenced in a study of glioma-infiltrating T cells. Amplification of TCR alpha and beta CDR3 regions from RNA used iRepertoire nested multiplex PCR. TCRdb called the multiplex PCR reads again in MiXCR, with one record for every CDR3 protein. The data show approximately 100,000 distinct CDR3 sequences, around a quarter seen once. Sequencing was done on a sample of glioma tissue, nonneoplastic brain tissue, or PBMCs (not recorded which). Receptor source: a human donor with low-grade glioma or glioblastoma, undergoing nonglioma brain surgery, or in good health (not recorded which).

This clonotype has at least ten counts. The chain has TRBV20-1 and TRBJ2-1; 12 bases line up with TRBD2. The CDR3 loop spans 17 amino acids. Germline V gives CDR1 DFQATT, CDR2 SNEGSKA (reference sequence). The V and J ends lost 0 bases and 2 bases, in that order; junction bases with no gene match: 5. CDR3 coding DNA: TGCAGTGCTAGAGATCGGGCTAGCGGGAGGGCCTACAATGAGCAGTTCTTC. It is translated as CSARDRASGRAYNEQFF.

Details on this clonotype: Sequence at one end of the junction differs from germline and may be a read error. The chain uses TRBV7-3 and TRBJ1-1; D not certain. Germline loops: CDR1 SGHTA, CDR2 FQGTGA. This CDR3 is 15 amino acids long. CDR3 sequence: CAGSLKGIGNTEAFF. CDR3 DNA: TGCGCCGGCAGCTTAAAAGGGATTGGGAACACTGAAGCTTTCTTT.

This clonotype was recorded many times. The chain's CDR3 is CASSPSTGQWNSPLHF. The CDR3 DNA sequence: TGTGCCAGCAGCCCGTCGACGGGACAGTGGAATTCACCCCTCCACTTT. V is TRBV6-1 and J is TRBJ1-6; TRBD1 aligns across 7 bases. Per germline, CDR1 MNHNS and CDR2 SASEGT. Losses at the gene ends were 6 bases for V and 7 bases for J; bases not matched to a gene: 12. The CDR3 runs to 16 residues.

This clonotype was counted ten times or more. The chain employs TRBV11-1 and TRBJ2-3, with a weak D call TRBD2 (5 bases). The CDR3 is 14 residues long. The V and J ends lost 4 bases and 6 bases respectively, with 14 bases between them. Germline loops: CDR1 SGHAT, CDR2 FQDESV (reference sequence). The CDR3 sequence is CASSSSGKGDTQYF. The CDR3 region has the DNA TGTGCCAGCAGCTCCAGCGGTAAAGGGGATACGCAGTATTTT.

This clonotype was recorded many times. The chain joins TRBV4-1 to TRBJ2-7; 10 bases fit TRBD1. Germline V gene lookup returns CDR1 MGHRA and CDR2 YSYEKL. V lost 2 bases to trimming and J lost 1 base; unmatched junction nucleotides: 5. The CDR3 spans 16 residues. CDR3 loop: CASSQQRQGASYEQYF. The DNA for the CDR3 is TGCGCCAGCAGCCAACAAAGACAGGGGGCATCCTACGAGCAGTACTTC.

Worth noting for this clonotype: It may be a read error: a sequence one base away is much more abundant. The CDR3 loop reads CASGVSCTDTQYF. CDR3 DNA: TGTGCTAGTGGTGTTAGCTGCACAGATACGCAGTATTTT. This chain joins TRBV12-5 and TRBJ2-3; no clear D gene. Germline V gives CDR1 LGHNT, CDR2 FRNRAP. V was clipped by 5 bases and J by 1 base, with 7 bases between them. The CDR3 loop spans 13 amino acids.

This clonotype was seen repeatedly, ten times or more. CDR3 DNA sequence: TGTGCCAGCAGCCTCCCCTCGGGCGGAAACACCATATATTTT. Encoded protein: CASSLPSGGNTIYF. This chain connects TRBV3-1 to TRBJ1-3, with unresolved D. The length of the CDR3 is 14 residues. The V gene lost 4 bases and the J gene lost 4 bases, with 11 bases spanning the gap. CDR1 is LGHDT, CDR2 YNNKEL, per germline (reference sequence).

CDR3 protein: CASSPPGTWETQYF. CDR3 DNA sequence: TGTGCCAGCAGCCCTCCCGGGACTTGGGAGACCCAGTACTTC. The chain carries TRBV4-2 and TRBJ2-5, with D perhaps matching TRBD2 (6 bases). V shed 4 bases and J shed 5 bases, with 14 bases lying between them. CDR1 and CDR2 (germline): LGHNA, YNFKEQ. The CDR3 sequence is 14 residues long.

Details on this clonotype: One end of the junction fails to match germline, which may point to a read error. The gene calls are TRBV20-1 and TRBJ1-1; D gene uncertain. Germline assignment: CDR1 DFQATT and CDR2 SNEGSKA (reference sequence). The CDR3 is made up of 8 amino acids. In DNA form, the CDR3 reads TGTAGTGCCGAAGAAGCTTTCTTT. Translating it yields CSAEEAFF.

This clonotype was observed at least ten times. This chain uses TRBV7-9 with TRBJ2-3; 9 nucleotides align to TRBD2. CDR3 length: 15 amino acids. V was clipped by 1 base and J by 3 bases; unmatched bases: 2. Per germline, CDR1 SEHNR and CDR2 FQNEAQ (reference sequence). As DNA, the CDR3 is TGTGCCAGCAGCTTAGGGACTAGCGAAACAGATACGCAGTATTTT. This codes for CASSLGTSETDTQYF.

This clonotype appeared many times. This chain joins TRBV9 and TRBJ2-1; 7 nucleotides match TRBD1. The CDR3 sequence is 14 residues long. With 4 bases clipped from V and 5 bases from J, the junction kept 6 bases outside the gene matches. CDR1 and CDR2 from the germline V gene are SGDLS and YYNGEE. Here the CDR3 DNA reads TGTGCCAGCAGCCGAATGACAGGGAACAATGAGCAGTTCTTC. Its translation: CASSRMTGNNEQFF.